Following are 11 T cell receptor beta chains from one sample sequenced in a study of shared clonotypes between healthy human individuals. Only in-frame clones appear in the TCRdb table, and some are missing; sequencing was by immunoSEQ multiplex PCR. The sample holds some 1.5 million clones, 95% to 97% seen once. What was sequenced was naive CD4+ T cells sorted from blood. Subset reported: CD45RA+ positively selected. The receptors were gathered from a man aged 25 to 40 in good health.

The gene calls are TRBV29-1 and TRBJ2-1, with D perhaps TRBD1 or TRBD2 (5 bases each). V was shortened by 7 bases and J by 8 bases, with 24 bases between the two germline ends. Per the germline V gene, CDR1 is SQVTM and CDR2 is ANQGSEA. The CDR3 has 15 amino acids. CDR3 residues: CSARSRREGWYEQFF. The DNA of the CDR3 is TGCAGCGCCCGCTCTCGGCGAGAGGGGTGGTATGAGCAGTTCTTC.

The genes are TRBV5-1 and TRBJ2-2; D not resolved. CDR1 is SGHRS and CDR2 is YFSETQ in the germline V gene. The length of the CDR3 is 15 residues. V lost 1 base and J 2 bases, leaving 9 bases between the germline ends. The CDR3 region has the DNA TGCGCCAGCAGCTTGCTCCAGACAAACACCGGGGAGCTGTTTTTT. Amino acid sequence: CASSLLQTNTGELFF.

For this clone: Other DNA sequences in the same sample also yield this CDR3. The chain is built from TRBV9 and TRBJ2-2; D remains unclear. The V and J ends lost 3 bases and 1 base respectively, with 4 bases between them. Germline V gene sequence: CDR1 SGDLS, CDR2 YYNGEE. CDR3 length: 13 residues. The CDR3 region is CASSALNTGELFF. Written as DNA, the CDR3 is TGTGCCAGCAGCGCCCTGAACACCGGGGAGCTGTTTTTT.

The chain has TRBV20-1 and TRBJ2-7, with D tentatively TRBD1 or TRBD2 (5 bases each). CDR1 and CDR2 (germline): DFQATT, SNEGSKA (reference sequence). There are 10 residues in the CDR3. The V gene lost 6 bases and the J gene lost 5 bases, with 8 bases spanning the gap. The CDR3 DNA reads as TGCAGTGCACAGGAGGACGAGCAGTACTTC. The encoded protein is CSAQEDEQYF.

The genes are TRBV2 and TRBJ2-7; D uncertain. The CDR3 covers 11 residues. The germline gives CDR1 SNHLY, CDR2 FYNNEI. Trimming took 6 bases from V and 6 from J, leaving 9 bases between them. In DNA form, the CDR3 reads TGTGCCAGCAGCTCGCCTCTCGAGCAGTACTTC. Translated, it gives CASSSPLEQYF. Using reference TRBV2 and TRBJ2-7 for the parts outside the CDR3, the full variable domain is EPEVTQTPSHQVTQMGQEVILRCVPISNHLYFYWYRQILGQKVEFLVSFYNNEISEKSEIFDDQFSVERPDGSNFTLKIRSTKLEDSAMYFCASSSPLEQYFGPGTRLTVT.

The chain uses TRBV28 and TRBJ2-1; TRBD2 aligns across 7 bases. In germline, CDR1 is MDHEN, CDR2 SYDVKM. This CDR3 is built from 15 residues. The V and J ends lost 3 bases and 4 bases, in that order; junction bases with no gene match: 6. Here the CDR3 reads CASSLGRESYNEQFF. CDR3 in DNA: TGTGCCAGCAGTTTGGGGCGGGAGTCATACAATGAGCAGTTCTTC.

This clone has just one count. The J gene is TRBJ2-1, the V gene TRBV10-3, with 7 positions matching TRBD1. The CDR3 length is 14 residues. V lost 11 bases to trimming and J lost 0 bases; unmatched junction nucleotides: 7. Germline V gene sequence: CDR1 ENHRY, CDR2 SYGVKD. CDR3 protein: CAARDRSSYNEQFF. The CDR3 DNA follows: TGTGCCGCTAGGGACAGAAGCTCCTACAATGAGCAGTTCTTC.

Here the CDR3 reads CASSQDQRVGTDTQYF. The CDR3 DNA is TGTGCCAGCAGCCAAGATCAGAGGGTTGGCACAGATACGCAGTATTTT. V gene TRBV4-2 combines with J gene TRBJ2-3, with a weak D call TRBD2 (5 bases). The germline CDR1 and CDR2 sequences are LGHNA and YNFKEQ. CDR3 length equals 16 residues. V was clipped by 0 bases and J by 1 base, with 11 bases between them.

Here the CDR3 reads CASSQVAGWSGSNTEAFF. The CDR3 coding sequence is TGTGCCAGCAGCCAAGTCGCGGGGTGGTCAGGGTCTAACACTGAAGCTTTCTTT. J is TRBJ1-1 and V is TRBV14; a possible D gene is TRBD1 (5 bases). Germline CDR1 reads SGHDN; CDR2 reads FVKESK. The CDR3 has 18 residues. V lost 1 base to trimming and J lost 2 bases, with 20 bases between them. The full variable domain, with the rest looked up from reference TRBV14 and TRBJ1-1, is EAGVTQFPSHSVIEKGQTVTLRCDPISGHDNLYWYRRVMGKEIKFLLHFVKESKQDESGMPNNRFLAERTGGTYSTLKVQPAELEDSGVYFCASSQVAGWSGSNTEAFFGQGTRLTVV.

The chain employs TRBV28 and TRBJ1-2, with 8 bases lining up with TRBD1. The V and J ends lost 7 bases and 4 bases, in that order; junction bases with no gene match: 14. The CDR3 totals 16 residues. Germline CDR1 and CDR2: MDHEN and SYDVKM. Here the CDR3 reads CASTLLGRTGFYGYTF. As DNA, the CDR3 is TGTGCCAGCACCCTCCTCGGCCGGACAGGGTTCTATGGCTACACCTTC.

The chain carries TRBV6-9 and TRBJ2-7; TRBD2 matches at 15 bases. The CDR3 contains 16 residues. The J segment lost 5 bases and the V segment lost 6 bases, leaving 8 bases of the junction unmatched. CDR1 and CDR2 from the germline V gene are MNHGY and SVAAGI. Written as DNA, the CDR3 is TGTGCCAGCAGCAGGACTAGCGGGAGGGTAAGTGACGAGCAGTACTTC. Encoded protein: CASSRTSGRVSDEQYF.